Sequencing of this T cell receptor beta chain was carried out in a study of blood T cell repertoires in COVID-19. Generated by immunoSEQ multiplex PCR, the TCRdb table keeps only in-frame clones and is missing some. This sample carries some 220,000 clones, about 87% of them seen once, and the ten largest clones take under 3%. Participants reported their clinical history, and cohort assignment relied on those reports. The CDR3 loop spans 15 amino acids. Germline lookup yields CDR1 SGHDT and CDR2 YYEEEE. Unmatched junction bases numbered 7, after V lost 4 bases and J lost 4 bases. Material for sequencing was PBMCs or T cells enriched from blood (not recorded which). This chain joins TRBV5-6 and TRBJ2-3; 9 bases fit TRBD1. This TCR came from a woman in her twenties or thirties who had recovered from COVID-19. CDR3 sequence reads: CASSRYRGRPDTQYF. The CDR3 bases are TGTGCCAGCAGCCGTTACAGGGGGCGCCCAGATACGCAGTATTTT. Full variable domain (outside the CDR3, taken from reference TRBV5-6 and TRBJ2-3): DAGVTQSPTHLIKTRGQQVTLRCSPKSGHDTVSWYQQALGQGPQFIFQYYEEEERQRGNFPDRFSGHQFPNYSSELNVNALLLGDSALYLCASSRYRGRPDTQYFGPGTRLTVL.